The 12 T cell receptor beta chains given below trace back to one sample, sequenced in a study of shared clonotypes between healthy human individuals. CD45RO-negative CD8 cells positively selected for CCR7 made up the naive population, which excluded terminally differentiated effector memory CD45RA+ cells. Only in-frame clones appear in the TCRdb table, and some are missing; sequencing was by immunoSEQ multiplex PCR. The repertoire holds about 680,000 clones, with around 90% as singletons. Source material: naive CD8+ T cells sorted from blood. Receptors originate from a man aged 25-40 years in good health.

The chain couples TRBV4-1 to TRBJ2-7; the D gene is possibly TRBD2 (6 bases). The CDR3 covers 17 residues. CDR1 is MGHRA, CDR2 YSYEKL, per germline. V was pared by 2 bases and J by 7 bases, with 24 bases between. CDR3 residues: CASSQPIRRALCTEQYF. CDR3 DNA sequence: TGCGCCAGCAGCCAACCTATCCGGAGGGCCCTCTGTACTGAGCAGTACTTC.

The V and J genes are TRBV28 and TRBJ2-7; D may be TRBD1 or TRBD2 (5 bases each). Germline V lookup: CDR1 MDHEN, CDR2 SYDVKM. The V gene lost 6 bases and the J gene lost 2 bases, with 17 bases spanning the gap. CDR3 length: 15 residues. The CDR3 is CASSPRGGLAYEQYF. CDR3 DNA sequence: TGTGCCAGCAGCCCACGGGGCGGGCTAGCCTACGAGCAGTACTTC.

This chain joins TRBV27 and TRBJ2-3, with D possibly TRBD2 on 6 matching bases. This CDR3 has 15 residues. Germline V gene sequence: CDR1 MNHEY, CDR2 SMNVEV (reference sequence). V lost 4 bases to trimming and J lost 2 bases, with 13 bases between them. The CDR3 sequence: CASSWVAESTDTQYF. The CDR3 DNA is TGTGCCAGCAGTTGGGTAGCGGAGTCCACAGATACGCAGTATTTT.

The J gene is TRBJ1-2, the V gene TRBV27; D might be TRBD1 (6 bases). This CDR3 comprises 14 residues. Trimming removed 10 bases from V and 2 bases from J, with 17 bases in between. Germline lookup yields CDR1 MNHEY and CDR2 SMNVEV (reference sequence). The CDR3 DNA is TGTGCCACCGCGCGAGGGGGACCGAACTATGGCTACACCTTC. Residues: CATARGGPNYGYTF.

This chain connects TRBV29-1 to TRBJ2-1; the D is unclear. The V gene's germline CDR1 is SQVTM and CDR2 ANQGSEA. The CDR3 consists of 13 residues. Between the trimmed V and J ends, which lost 8 bases and 0 bases, there was a span of 11 bases. The chain's CDR3 is CSSLFPSYNEQFF. The CDR3 nucleotides read TGCAGCTCCTTGTTCCCCTCCTACAATGAGCAGTTCTTC.

The rearrangement uses TRBV18 and TRBJ1-5, with a weak D call TRBD1 (6 bases). Looked up from germline, CDR1 is KGHSH and CDR2 is LQKENI. V was pared by 6 bases and J by 1 base, with 13 bases between. This CDR3 has 15 amino acids. The CDR3 sequence: CASSYFGGSNQPQHF. In DNA form, the CDR3 reads TGTGCCAGCTCTTATTTCGGGGGCAGCAATCAGCCCCAGCATTTT.

The J gene is TRBJ2-5, the V gene TRBV11-2; TRBD2 matches at 8 bases. This CDR3 comprises 17 residues. The V gene's germline CDR1 is SGHAT and CDR2 FQNNGV. V shed 5 bases, J shed 5 bases, and the junction held 16 bases outside the gene matches. CDR3 residues: CASSPPGRGRARETQYF. CDR3 coding DNA: TGTGCCAGCAGCCCCCCCGGGAGGGGGAGGGCCCGGGAGACCCAGTACTTC.

Notes on this clone: This same CDR3 is encoded by further DNA sequences in the sample. The chain employs TRBV28 and TRBJ2-7; D is undetermined. V shed 6 bases and J shed 2 bases, with 8 bases lying between them. The germline V gene encodes CDR1 MDHEN and CDR2 SYDVKM. The CDR3 contains 12 residues. The CDR3 is CASSLTTYEQYF. CDR3 coding DNA: TGTGCCAGCAGCCTCACAACCTACGAGCAGTACTTC.

The chain is built from TRBV5-6 and TRBJ2-1; 11 bases map to TRBD2. Per the germline V gene, CDR1 is SGHDT and CDR2 is YYEEEE. J was trimmed by 5 bases and V by 2 bases; bases with no gene match: 6. The CDR3 has 16 residues. In DNA form, the CDR3 reads TGTGCCAGCAGCTTCGAACAGGGACTAGCGGACAATGAGCAGTTCTTC. This codes for CASSFEQGLADNEQFF.

This clone was seen a single time. The rearrangement uses TRBV6-5 and TRBJ1-5, with D perhaps TRBD1 (6 bases). Trimming left V 6 bases short and J 5 bases short, with 17 bases between. Germline V lookup: CDR1 MNHEY, CDR2 SVGAGI. The CDR3 contains 15 residues. The CDR3 region is CASSPRWGADQPQHF. The CDR3 DNA reads TGTGCCAGCAGCCCCCGGTGGGGGGCTGATCAGCCCCAGCATTTT.

The table lists this clone with a count of one. This sequence joins TRBV7-6 and TRBJ2-1; possible D gene TRBD2, 5 bases. The CDR3 covers 17 residues. V lost 0 bases and J 5 bases, leaving 17 bases between the germline ends. The germline V gene has CDR1 SGHVS and CDR2 FNYEAQ. This CDR3 reads CASSLARVGRTNNEQFF. The CDR3 DNA is TGTGCCAGCAGCTTAGCGCGGGTTGGCCGGACGAACAATGAGCAGTTCTTC.

The rearrangement links TRBV5-5 to TRBJ2-7; D is perhaps TRBD1 or TRBD2 (5 bases each). V gave up 2 bases and J gave up 6 bases, with 15 bases separating them. Germline values: CDR1 SGHKS, CDR2 YYEKEE (reference sequence). The CDR3 is 14 residues long. CDR3 loop: CASSFRDGTSEQYF. In DNA, the CDR3 is TGTGCCAGCAGCTTTCGGGACGGAACGTCCGAGCAGTACTTC. Full variable domain (remainder filled in from reference TRBV5-5 and TRBJ2-7): DAGVTQSPTHLIKTRGQQVTLRCSPISGHKSVSWYQQVLGQGPQFIFQYYEKEERGRGNFPDRFSARQFPNYSSELNVNALLLGDSALYLCASSFRDGTSEQYFGPGTRLTVT.